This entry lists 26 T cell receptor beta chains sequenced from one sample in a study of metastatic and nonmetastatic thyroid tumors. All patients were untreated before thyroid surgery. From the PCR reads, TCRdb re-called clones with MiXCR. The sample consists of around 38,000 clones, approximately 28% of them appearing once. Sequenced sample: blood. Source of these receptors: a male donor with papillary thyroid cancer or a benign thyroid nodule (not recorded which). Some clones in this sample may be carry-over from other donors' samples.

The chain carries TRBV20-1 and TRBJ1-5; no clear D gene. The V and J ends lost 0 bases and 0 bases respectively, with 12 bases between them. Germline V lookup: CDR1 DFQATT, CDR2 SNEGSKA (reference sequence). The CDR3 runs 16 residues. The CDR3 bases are TGCAGTGCTAGAGATTTATTGGGATCTAGCAATCAGCCCCAGCATTTT. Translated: CSARDLLGSSNQPQHF.

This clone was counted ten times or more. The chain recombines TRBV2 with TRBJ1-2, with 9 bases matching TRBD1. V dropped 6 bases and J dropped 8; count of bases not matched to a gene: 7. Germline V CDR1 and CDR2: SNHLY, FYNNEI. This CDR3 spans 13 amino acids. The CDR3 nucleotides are TGTGCCAGCAGCCTAGGACAGGGGTACGGCTACACCTTC. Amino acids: CASSLGQGYGYTF.

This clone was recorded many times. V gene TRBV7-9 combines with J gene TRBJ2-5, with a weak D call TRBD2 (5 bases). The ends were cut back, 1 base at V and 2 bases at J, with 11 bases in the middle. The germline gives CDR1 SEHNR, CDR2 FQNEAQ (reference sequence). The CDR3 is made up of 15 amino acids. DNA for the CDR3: TGTGCCAGCAGCTTAGGAGGGCAGAGTCAAGAGACCCAGTACTTC. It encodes CASSLGGQSQETQYF.

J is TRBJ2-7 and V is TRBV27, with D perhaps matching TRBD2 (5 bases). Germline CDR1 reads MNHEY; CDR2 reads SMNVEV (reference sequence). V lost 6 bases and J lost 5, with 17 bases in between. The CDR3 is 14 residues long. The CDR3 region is CASRRGIWWNEQYF. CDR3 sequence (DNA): TGTGCCAGCAGAAGAGGGATCTGGTGGAACGAGCAGTACTTC.

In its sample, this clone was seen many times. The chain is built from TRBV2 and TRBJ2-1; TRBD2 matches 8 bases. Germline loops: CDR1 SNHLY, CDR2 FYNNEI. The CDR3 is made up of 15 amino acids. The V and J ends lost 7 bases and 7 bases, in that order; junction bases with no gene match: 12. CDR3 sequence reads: CASNPPAGGWNEQFF. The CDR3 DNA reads TGTGCCAGCAACCCCCCCGCGGGGGGTTGGAATGAGCAGTTCTTC.

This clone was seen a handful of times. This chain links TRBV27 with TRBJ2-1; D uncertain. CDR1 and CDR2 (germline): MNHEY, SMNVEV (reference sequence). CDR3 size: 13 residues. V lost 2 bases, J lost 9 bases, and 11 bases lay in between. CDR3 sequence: CASSLMAFSEQFF. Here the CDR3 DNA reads TGTGCCAGCAGTTTAATGGCATTTTCTGAGCAGTTCTTC.

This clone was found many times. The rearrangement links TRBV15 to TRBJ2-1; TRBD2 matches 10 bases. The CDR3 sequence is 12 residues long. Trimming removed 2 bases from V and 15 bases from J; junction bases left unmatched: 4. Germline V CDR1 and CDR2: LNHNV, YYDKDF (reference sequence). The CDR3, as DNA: TGTGCCACCAGCAGACAGCGGGAGGGGGCGTTCTTC. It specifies CATSRQREGAFF.

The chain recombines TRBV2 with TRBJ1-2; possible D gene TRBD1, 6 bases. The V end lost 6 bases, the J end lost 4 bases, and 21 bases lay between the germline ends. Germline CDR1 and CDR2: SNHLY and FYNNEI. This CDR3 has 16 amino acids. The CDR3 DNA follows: TGTGCCAGCAGCGCTAACAGGGATAGCGTAGTCTATGGCTACACCTTC. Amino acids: CASSANRDSVVYGYTF.

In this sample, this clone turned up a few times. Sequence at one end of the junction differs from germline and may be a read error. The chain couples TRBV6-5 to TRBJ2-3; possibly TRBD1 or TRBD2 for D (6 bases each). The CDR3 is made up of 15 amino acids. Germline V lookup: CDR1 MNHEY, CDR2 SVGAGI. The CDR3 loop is CASSYGGGGRDMQYF. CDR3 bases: TGTGCCAGCAGTTACGGAGGGGGTGGAAGAGATATGCAGTATTTT.

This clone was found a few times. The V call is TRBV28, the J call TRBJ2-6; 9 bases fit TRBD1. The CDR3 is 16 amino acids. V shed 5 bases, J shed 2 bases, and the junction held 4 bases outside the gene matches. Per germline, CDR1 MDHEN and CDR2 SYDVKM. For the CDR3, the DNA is TGTGCCAGCAGTCGGACAGGGGACACTGGGGCCAACGTCCTGACTTTC. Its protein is CASSRTGDTGANVLTF.

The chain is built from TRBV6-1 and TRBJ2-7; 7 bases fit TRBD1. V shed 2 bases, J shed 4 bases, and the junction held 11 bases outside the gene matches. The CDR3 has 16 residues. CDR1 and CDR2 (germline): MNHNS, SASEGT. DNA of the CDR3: TGTGCCAGCAGTGAAAAACTGCCGGGACAGAGATACGAGCAGTACTTC. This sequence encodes CASSEKLPGQRYEQYF.

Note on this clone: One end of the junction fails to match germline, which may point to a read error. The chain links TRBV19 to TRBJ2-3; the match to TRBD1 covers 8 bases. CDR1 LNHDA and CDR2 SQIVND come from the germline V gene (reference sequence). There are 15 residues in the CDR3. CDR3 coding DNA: TGTGCCCCAAAAAGTTTTGGACAGGGAACAGACACGCAGTATTTT. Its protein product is CAPKSFGQGTDTQYF. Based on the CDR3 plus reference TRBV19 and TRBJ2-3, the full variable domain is DGGITQSPKYLFRKEGQNVTLSCEQNLNHDAMYWYRQDPGQGLRLIYYSQIVNDFQKGDIAEGYSVSREKKESFPLTVTSAQKNPTAFYLCAPKSFGQGTDTQYFGPGTRLTVL.

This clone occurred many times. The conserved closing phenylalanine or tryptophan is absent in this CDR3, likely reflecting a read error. The CDR3 region has the DNA TGCGCCAGCAGCCAGAATAATTCACCCCTCCACCTT. This translates into CASSQNNSPLHL. This chain connects TRBV4-1 to TRBJ1-6; D not resolved. V was trimmed by 3 bases and J by 5 bases, leaving 2 bases between them. The CDR3 loop spans 12 amino acids. Per the germline V gene, CDR1 is MGHRA and CDR2 is YSYEKL.

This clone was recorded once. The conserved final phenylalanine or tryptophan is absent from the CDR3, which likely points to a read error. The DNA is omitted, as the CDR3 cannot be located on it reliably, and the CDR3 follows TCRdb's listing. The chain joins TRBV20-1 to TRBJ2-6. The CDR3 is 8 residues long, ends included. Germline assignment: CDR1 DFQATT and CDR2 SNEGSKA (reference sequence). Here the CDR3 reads CSAPSLTS.

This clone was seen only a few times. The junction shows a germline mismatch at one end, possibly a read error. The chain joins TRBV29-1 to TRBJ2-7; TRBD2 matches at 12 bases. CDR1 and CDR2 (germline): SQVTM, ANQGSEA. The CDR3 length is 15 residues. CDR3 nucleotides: TGCCGCGTTGCTGGCTCTAGCGGGGGGGCGTCCGAGCAGTACTTC. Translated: CRVAGSSGGASEQYF.

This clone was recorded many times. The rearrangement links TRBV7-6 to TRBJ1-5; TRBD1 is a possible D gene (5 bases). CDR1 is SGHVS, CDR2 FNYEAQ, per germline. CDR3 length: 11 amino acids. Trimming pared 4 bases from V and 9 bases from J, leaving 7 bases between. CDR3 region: CASSSGGPQHF. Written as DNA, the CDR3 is TGTGCCAGCAGCTCCGGGGGGCCCCAGCATTTT.

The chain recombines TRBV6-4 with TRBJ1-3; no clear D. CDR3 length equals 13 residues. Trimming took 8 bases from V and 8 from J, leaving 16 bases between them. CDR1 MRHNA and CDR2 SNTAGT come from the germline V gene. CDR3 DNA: TGTGCCAGCTCCGAGACGGCTGGCGACACCATATATTTT. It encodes CASSETAGDTIYF.

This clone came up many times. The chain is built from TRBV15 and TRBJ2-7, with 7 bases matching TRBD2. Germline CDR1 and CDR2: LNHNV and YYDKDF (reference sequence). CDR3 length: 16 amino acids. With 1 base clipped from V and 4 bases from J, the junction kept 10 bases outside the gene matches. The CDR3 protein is CATSRGDASGFYEQYF. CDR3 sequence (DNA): TGTGCCACCAGCAGAGGCGACGCTAGCGGCTTTTACGAGCAGTACTTC.

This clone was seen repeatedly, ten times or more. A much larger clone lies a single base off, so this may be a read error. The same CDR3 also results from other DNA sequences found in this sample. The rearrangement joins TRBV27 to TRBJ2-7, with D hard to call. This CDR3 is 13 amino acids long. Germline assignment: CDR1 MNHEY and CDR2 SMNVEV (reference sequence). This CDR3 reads CASSLSVIGERYF. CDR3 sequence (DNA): TGTGCCAGCAGCTTGTCGGTGATAGGCGAGCGGTACTTC.

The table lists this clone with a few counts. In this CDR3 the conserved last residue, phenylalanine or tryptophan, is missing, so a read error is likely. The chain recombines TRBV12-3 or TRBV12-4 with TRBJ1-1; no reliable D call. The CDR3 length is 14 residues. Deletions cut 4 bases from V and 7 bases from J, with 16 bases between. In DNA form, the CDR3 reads TGTGCCAGCAGTTCCCCGGGTCAGAAAGATGAAGCTTTCGTT. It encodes CASSSPGQKDEAFV.

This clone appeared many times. CDR3 in amino acids: CASTPRAPGLGAFF. CDR3 DNA: TGTGCCAGCACACCTCGGGCCCCTGGGTTAGGAGCTTTCTTT. The chain recombines TRBV12-3 or TRBV12-4 with TRBJ1-1; D is unclear. There are 14 residues in the CDR3. Trimming took 7 bases from V and 10 from J, leaving 22 bases between them.

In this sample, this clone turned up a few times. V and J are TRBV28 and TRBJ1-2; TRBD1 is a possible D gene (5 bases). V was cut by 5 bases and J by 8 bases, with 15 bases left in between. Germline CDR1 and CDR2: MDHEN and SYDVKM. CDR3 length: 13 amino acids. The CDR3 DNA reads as TGTGCCAGCAGTCCATTGGGGCAAAGGGGCTACACCTTC. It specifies CASSPLGQRGYTF.

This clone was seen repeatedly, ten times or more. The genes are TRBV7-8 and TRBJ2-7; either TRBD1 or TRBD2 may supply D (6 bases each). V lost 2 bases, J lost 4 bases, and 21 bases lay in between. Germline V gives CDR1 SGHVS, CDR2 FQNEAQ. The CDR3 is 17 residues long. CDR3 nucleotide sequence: TGTGCCAGCAGCTTATTCGGCCGGGGACGGGGGCTATACGAGCAGTACTTC. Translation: CASSLFGRGRGLYEQYF.

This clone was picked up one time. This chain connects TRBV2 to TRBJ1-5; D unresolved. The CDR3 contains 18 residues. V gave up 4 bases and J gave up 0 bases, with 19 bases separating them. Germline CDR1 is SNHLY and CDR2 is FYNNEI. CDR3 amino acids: CASSGRANQPYSNQPQHF. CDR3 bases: TGTGCCAGCAGTGGGAGAGCAAATCAACCTTATAGCAATCAGCCCCAGCATTTT. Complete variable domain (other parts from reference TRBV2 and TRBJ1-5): EPEVTQTPSHQVTQMGQEVILRCVPISNHLYFYWYRQILGQKVEFLVSFYNNEISEKSEIFDDQFSVERPDGSNFTLKIRSTKLEDSAMYFCASSGRANQPYSNQPQHFGDGTRLSIL.

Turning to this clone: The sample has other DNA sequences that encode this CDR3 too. In nucleotides, the CDR3 is TGCGCCAGCAATCTAGACCCGGGGGGAGCGGGCTACACCTTC. Residues: CASNLDPGGAGYTF. V is TRBV5-1 and J is TRBJ1-2; maybe TRBD1 (5 bases). Germline CDR1 reads SGHRS; CDR2 reads YFSETQ. The V end was cut by 6 bases, the J end by 8 bases, with 20 bases between. The CDR3 is 14 residues long.

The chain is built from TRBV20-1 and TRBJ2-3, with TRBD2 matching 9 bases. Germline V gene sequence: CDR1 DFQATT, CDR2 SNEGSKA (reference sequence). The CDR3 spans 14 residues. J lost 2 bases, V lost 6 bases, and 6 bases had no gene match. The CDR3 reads CSATLAGLTDTQYF. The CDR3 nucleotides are TGCAGTGCAACCCTAGCGGGACTCACAGATACGCAGTATTTT.